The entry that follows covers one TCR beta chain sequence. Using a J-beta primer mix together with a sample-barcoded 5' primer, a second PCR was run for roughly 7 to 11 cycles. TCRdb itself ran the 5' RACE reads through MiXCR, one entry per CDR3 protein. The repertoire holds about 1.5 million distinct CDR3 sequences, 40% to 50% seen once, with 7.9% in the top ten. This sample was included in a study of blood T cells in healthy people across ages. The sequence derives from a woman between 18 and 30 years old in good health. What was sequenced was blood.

CDR3 protein: CASSRGGTYYEQYF. In DNA form, the CDR3 reads TGTGCCAGCAGCCGGGGGGGGACCTACTACGAGCAGTACTTC. This chain joins TRBV11-2 and TRBJ2-7; 8 bases align to TRBD2. This CDR3 region has 14 residues. Looked up from germline, CDR1 is SGHAT and CDR2 is FQNNGV. V shed 5 bases, J shed 3 bases, and the junction held 6 bases outside the gene matches.